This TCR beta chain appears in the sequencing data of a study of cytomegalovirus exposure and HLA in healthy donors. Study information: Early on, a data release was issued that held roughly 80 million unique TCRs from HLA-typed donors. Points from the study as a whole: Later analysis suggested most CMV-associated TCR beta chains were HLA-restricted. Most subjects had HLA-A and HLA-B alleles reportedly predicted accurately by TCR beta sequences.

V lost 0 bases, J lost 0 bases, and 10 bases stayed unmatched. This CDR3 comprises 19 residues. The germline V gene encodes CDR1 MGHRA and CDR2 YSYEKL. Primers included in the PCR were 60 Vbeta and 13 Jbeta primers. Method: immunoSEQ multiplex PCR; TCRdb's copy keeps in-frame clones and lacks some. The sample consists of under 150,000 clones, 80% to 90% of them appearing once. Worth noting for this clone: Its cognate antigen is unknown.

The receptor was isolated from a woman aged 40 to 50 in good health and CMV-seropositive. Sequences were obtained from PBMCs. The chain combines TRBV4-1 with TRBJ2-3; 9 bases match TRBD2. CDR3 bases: TGCGCCAGCAGCCAAGAACAGGGTCTGCGGGGGGGCAGCACAGATACGCAGTATTTT. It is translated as CASSQEQGLRGGSTDTQYF.